This record looks at one TCR beta chain sequence and its context. One end of the junction does not line up with germline, which may come from a read error. This specimen belongs to a study of T-cell reconstitution after alpha-beta-depleted transplantation in children. CDR3 length: 15 amino acids. Germline V CDR1 and CDR2: MGHRA, YSYEKL. Unique molecular identifiers tagged the TCRbeta library. From the PCR reads, TCRdb called clonotypes with MiXCR, one entry per CDR3 protein. The data contain about 640,000 distinct CDR3 sequences, around 16% of them seen just once; the ten biggest clones take up 0.9% to 1.2%.

This specimen consisted of PBMCs from the stem cell graft donor, obtained from the stem cell graft. The V and J genes are TRBV4-1 and TRBJ2-7; the match to TRBD1 covers 10 bases. This TCR came from a human donor who donated a stem cell graft to a child with acute myeloid leukemia. CDR3 loop: CASSPTGTGVYEQHF. CDR3 sequence (DNA): TGCGCCAGCAGCCCGACAGGGACAGGGGTCTACGAGCAGCACTTC.